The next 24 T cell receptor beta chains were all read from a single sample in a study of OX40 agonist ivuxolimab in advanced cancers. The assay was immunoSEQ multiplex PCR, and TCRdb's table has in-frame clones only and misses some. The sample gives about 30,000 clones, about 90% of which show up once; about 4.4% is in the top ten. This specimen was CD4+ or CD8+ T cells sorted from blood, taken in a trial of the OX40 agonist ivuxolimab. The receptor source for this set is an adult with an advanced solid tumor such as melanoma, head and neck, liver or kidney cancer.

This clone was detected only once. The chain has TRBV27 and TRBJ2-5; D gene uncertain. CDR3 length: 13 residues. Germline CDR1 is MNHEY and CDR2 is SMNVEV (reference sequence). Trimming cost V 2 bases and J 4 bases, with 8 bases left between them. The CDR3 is CASSLALGETQYF. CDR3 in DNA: TGTGCCAGCAGTTTAGCACTCGGAGAGACCCAGTACTTC.

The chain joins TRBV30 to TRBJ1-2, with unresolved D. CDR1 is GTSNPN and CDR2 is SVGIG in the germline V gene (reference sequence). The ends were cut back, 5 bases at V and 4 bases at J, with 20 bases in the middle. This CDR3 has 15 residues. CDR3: CAWLVGYRKTYGYTF. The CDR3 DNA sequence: TGTGCCTGGCTAGTCGGGTATAGAAAGACCTATGGCTACACCTTC.

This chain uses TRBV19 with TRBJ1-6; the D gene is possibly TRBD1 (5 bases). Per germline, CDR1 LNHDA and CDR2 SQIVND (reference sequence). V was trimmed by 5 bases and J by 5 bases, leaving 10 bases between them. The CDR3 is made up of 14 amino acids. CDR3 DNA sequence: TGTGCCAGTAGTCCAGGGACCGATAATTCACCCCTCCACTTT. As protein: CASSPGTDNSPLHF.

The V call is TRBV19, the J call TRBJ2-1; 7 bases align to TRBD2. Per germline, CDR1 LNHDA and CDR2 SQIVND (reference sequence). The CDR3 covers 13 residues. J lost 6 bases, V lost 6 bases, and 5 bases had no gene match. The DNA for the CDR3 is TGTGCCAGTAGCACCGGACTAGGCAATGAGCAGTTCTTC. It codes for CASSTGLGNEQFF. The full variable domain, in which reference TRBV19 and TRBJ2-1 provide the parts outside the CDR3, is DGGITQSPKYLFRKEGQNVTLSCEQNLNHDAMYWYRQDPGQGLRLIYYSQIVNDFQKGDIAEGYSVSREKKESFPLTVTSAQKNPTAFYLCASSTGLGNEQFFGPGTRLTVL.

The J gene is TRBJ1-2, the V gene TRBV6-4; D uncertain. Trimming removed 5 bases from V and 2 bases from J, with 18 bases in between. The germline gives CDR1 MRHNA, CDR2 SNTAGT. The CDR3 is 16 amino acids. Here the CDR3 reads CASSHNIKGMNYGYTF. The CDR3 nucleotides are TGTGCCAGCAGTCACAACATTAAAGGCATGAACTATGGCTACACCTTC.

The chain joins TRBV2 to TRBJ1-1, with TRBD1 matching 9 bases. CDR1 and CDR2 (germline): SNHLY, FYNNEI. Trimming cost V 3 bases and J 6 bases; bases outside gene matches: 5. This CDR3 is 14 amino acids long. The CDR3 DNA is TGTGCCAGCAGTGATGGGACAGGGACCTCTGAAGCTTTCTTT. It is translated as CASSDGTGTSEAFF.

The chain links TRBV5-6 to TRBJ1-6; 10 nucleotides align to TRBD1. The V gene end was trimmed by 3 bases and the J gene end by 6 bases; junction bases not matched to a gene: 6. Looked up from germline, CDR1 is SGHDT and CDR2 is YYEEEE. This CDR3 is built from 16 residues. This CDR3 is CASSSGTGALNSPLHF. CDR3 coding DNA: TGTGCCAGCAGCTCCGGGACAGGGGCCCTTAATTCACCCCTCCACTTT.

The CDR3: CASSLKNNEQFF. CDR3 sequence (DNA): TGCGCCAGCAGCCTTAAAAACAATGAGCAGTTCTTC. The rearrangement joins TRBV4-1 to TRBJ2-1; D is uncertain. Germline CDR1 is MGHRA and CDR2 is YSYEKL. This CDR3 region has 12 residues. Trimming stripped 4 bases from V and 5 bases from J, with 6 bases between.

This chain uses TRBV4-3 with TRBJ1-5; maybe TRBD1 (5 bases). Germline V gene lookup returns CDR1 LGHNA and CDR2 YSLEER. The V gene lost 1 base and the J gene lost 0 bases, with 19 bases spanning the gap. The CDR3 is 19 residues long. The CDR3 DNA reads TGCGCCAGCAGCCAAGCTGTAGTAGGGGCCGGGTATAGCAATCAGCCCCAGCATTTT. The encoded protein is CASSQAVVGAGYSNQPQHF.

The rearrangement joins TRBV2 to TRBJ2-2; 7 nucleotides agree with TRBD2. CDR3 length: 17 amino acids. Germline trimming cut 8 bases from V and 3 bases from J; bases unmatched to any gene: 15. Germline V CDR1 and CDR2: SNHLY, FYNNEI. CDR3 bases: TGTGCCAGCGTGCGCAGTGTCGGGAGGTTGGACACCGGGGAGCTGTTTTTT. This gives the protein CASVRSVGRLDTGELFF.

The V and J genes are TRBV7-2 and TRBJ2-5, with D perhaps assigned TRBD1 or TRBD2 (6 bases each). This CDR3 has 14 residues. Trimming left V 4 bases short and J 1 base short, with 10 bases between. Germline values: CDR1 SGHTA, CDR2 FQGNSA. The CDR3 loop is CASSWGAVQETQYF. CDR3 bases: TGTGCCAGCAGCTGGGGGGCGGTCCAAGAGACCCAGTACTTC. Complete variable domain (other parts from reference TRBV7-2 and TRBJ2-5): GAGVSQSPSNKVTEKGKDVELRCDPISGHTALYWYRQSLGQGLEFLIYFQGNSAPDKSGLPSDRFSAERTGGSVSTLTIQRTQQEDSAVYLCASSWGAVQETQYFGPGTRLLVL.

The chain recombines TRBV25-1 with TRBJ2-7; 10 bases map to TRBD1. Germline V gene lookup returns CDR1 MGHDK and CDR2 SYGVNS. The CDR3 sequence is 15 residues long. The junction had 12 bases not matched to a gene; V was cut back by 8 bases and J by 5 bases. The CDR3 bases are TGTGCCAGCCGAGACCCGGGACAGGGGATCCACGAGCAGTACTTC. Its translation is CASRDPGQGIHEQYF.

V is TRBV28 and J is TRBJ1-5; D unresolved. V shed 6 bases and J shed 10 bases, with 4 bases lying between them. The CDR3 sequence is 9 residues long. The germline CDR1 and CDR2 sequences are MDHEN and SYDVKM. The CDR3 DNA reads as TGTGCCAGCAGCCAACCCCAGCATTTT. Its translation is CASSQPQHF.

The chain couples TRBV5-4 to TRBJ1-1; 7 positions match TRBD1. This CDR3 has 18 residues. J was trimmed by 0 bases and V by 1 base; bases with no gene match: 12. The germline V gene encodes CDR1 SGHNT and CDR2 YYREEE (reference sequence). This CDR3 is CASSLPPGQVSMNTEAFF. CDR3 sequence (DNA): TGTGCCAGCAGCTTGCCGCCCGGACAGGTTTCCATGAACACTGAAGCTTTCTTT. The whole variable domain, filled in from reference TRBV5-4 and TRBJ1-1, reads ETGVTQSPTHLIKTRGQQVTLRCSSQSGHNTVSWYQQALGQGPQFIFQYYREEENGRGNFPPRFSGLQFPNYSSELNVNALELDDSALYLCASSLPPGQVSMNTEAFFGQGTRLTVV.

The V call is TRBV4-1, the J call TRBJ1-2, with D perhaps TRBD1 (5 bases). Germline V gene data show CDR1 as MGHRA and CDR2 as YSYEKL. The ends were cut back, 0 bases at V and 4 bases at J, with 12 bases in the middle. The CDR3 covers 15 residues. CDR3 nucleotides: TGCGCCAGCAGCCAAGATGGGGGGTTTGGCTATGGCTACACCTTC. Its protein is CASSQDGGFGYGYTF.

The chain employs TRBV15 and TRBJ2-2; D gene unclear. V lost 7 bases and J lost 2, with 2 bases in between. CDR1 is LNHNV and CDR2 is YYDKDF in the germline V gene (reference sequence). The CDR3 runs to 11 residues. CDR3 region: CATTNTGELFF. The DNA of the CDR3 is TGTGCCACCACCAACACCGGGGAGCTGTTTTTT.

The CDR3, as DNA: TGCGCCAGCAGCGCCTTAGGGGGGGCTCACGAGCAGTACTTC. Translation gives CASSALGGAHEQYF. This chain uses TRBV4-1 with TRBJ2-7; the D gene is possibly TRBD2 (7 bases). Germline V lookup: CDR1 MGHRA, CDR2 YSYEKL. The V end was cut by 5 bases, the J end by 5 bases, with 16 bases between. CDR3 size: 14 residues.

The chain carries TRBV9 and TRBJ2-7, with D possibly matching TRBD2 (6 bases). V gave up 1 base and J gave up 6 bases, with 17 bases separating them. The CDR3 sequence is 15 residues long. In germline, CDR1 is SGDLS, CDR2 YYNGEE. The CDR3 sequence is CASSVSGGPEGEQYF. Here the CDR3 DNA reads TGTGCCAGCAGCGTATCAGGAGGGCCTGAGGGCGAGCAGTACTTC.

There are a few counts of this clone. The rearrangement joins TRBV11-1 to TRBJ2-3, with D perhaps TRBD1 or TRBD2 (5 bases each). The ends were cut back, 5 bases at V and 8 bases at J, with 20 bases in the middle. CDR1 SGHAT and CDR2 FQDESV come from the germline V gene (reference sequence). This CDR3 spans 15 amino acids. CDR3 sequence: CASSTEGVGVGTQYF. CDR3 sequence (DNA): TGTGCCAGCAGCACCGAAGGGGTGGGAGTAGGTACGCAGTATTTT.

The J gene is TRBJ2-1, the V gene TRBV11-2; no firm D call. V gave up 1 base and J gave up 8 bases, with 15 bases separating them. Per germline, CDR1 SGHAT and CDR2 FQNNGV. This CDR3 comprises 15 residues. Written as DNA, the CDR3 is TGTGCCAGCAGCTTAGGTCAAAACCCGACGGATGAGCAGTTCTTC. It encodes CASSLGQNPTDEQFF.

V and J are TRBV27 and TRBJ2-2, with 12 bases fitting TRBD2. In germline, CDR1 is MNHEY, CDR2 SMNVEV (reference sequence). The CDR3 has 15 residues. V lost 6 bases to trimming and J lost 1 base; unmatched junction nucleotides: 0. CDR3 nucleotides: TGTGCCAGCAGACTAGCGGGAGGGAACACCGGGGAGCTGTTTTTT. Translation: CASRLAGGNTGELFF.

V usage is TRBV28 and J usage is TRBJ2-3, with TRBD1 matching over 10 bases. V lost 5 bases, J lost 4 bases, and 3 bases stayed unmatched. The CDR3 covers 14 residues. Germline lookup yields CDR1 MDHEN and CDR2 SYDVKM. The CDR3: CASSADRGADTQYF. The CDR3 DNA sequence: TGTGCCAGCAGTGCGGACAGGGGGGCAGATACGCAGTATTTT.

The CDR3: CASSPRAGSSYEQYF. The CDR3 nucleotides are TGTGCCAGCAGCCCCCGGGCCGGTAGCTCCTACGAGCAGTACTTC. J is TRBJ2-7 and V is TRBV9, with D hard to call. V was pared by 4 bases and J by 0 bases, with 14 bases between. Germline V gene sequence: CDR1 SGDLS, CDR2 YYNGEE. This CDR3 has 15 amino acids.

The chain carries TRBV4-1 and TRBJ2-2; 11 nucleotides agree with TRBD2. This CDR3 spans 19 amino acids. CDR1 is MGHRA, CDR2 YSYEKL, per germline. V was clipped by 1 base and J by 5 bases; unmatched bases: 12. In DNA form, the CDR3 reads TGCGCCAGCAGCCAAGTCCCTAGCGGGGGGACACAGGAGACCGGGGAGCTGTTTTTT. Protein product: CASSQVPSGGTQETGELFF.